This T cell receptor beta chain was sequenced during a study of T cells in Graves' hyperthyroidism and ophthalmopathy. Study-wide results and limits: Ophthalmopathy was model-predicted a median roughly 6.2 months pre-onset. The blood repertoire included most of the expanded thyroid clonotypes above 0.001.

This clonotype was detected many times. Its target is not known. The CDR3 is 11 residues long. CDR1 is DFQATT, CDR2 SNEGSKA, per germline (reference sequence). The source material, RNA transcripts, was used to amplify TCR beta CDR3 regions. First-round RT-PCR targeting the TCR CDR3 was performed with the HTBI primer set. Using its own MiXCR run on the multiplex PCR reads, TCRdb lists one record per CDR3 protein. In the table there are about half a million distinct CDR3 sequences, roughly 15% of which are singletons. The sequence was collected from a woman under 40 with Graves' ophthalmopathy. Sample: blood. This chain connects TRBV20-1 to TRBJ2-5; TRBD2 aligns across 7 bases. CDR3 region: CRGGTQETQYF. As DNA, the CDR3 is TGCAGGGGGGGGACCCAAGAGACCCAGTACTTC.